These 25 T cell receptor beta chains were sequenced from one sample in a study of blood T cell repertoires in COVID-19 (TCRdb year 2020). To prepare the library, the immunoSEQ multiplex PCR assay was applied. TCRdb limited this immuneACCESS table to in-frame rearrangements with V and J called. A share of clones is missing; checked studies link under half to unresolved V genes, and the rest is unexplained. The sample includes approximately 220,000 clones, with about 87% observed a single time. The top ten clonotypes cover 2.5% to 3% of the sample. Sequencing was done on a sample of PBMCs or T cells enriched from blood (not recorded which). These receptor sequences come from a woman aged 30 to 39 who had recovered from COVID-19.

This clone was observed once. The chain couples TRBV3-1 (or the pseudogene TRBV3-2) to TRBJ1-2, with 8 bases matching TRBD1. V shed 4 bases and J 4 bases; nucleotides not matched to a gene: 11. CDR3 size: 16 residues. Germline assignment: CDR1 LGHDT and CDR2 YNNKEL (reference sequence). The CDR3 DNA sequence: TGTGCCAGCAGCCGGACAGGGCAGAATTCGCCCTATGGCTACACCTTC. The encoded protein is CASSRTGQNSPYGYTF.

The chain is built from TRBV6-6 and TRBJ1-5; TRBD1 matches 7 bases. Germline CDR1 and CDR2: MNHNY and SVGAGI (reference sequence). After removal of 5 bases from V and 5 bases from J, the junction contained 15 bases not matched to a gene. This CDR3 has 17 amino acids. This CDR3 reads CASSRAPTGARDQPQHF. CDR3 sequence (DNA): TGTGCCAGCAGTCGAGCGCCTACAGGGGCCCGCGATCAGCCCCAGCATTTT.

The chain recombines TRBV2 with TRBJ1-5; 9 bases line up with TRBD1. The CDR3 runs to 16 residues. Germline assignment: CDR1 SNHLY and CDR2 FYNNEI. V trimming: 1 base; J trimming: 4 bases; junction bases outside the gene matches: 5. CDR3: CASSEGIGTGNQPQHF. Written as DNA, the CDR3 is TGTGCCAGCAGTGAAGGAATAGGGACAGGGAATCAGCCCCAGCATTTT.

The V call is TRBV27, the J call TRBJ1-1; 9 bases fit TRBD1. The CDR3 has 16 amino acids. Looked up from germline, CDR1 is MNHEY and CDR2 is SMNVEV (reference sequence). V was pared by 4 bases and J by 11 bases, with 17 bases of the junction left unmatched. CDR3: CASSSALRDRVLVAFF. DNA for the CDR3: TGTGCCAGCAGTTCCGCGTTACGGGACAGGGTGTTGGTGGCTTTCTTT.

This clone occurred a few times. The rearrangement uses TRBV19 and TRBJ1-4, with TRBD1 as a possible D gene (6 bases). The length of the CDR3 is 12 residues. V was shortened by 3 bases and J by 8 bases, with 7 bases between the two germline ends. Germline CDR1 is LNHDA and CDR2 is SQIVND (reference sequence). CDR3 nucleotide sequence: TGTGCCAGTAGTATGACAGGAGAAAAACTGTTTTTT. It translates to CASSMTGEKLFF.

CDR3 residues: CAISGLAGGYNEQFF. The DNA for the CDR3 is TGTGCCATCAGCGGACTAGCGGGGGGTTACAATGAGCAGTTCTTC. This sequence joins TRBV10-3 and TRBJ2-1; 14 nucleotides align to TRBD2. V gave up 6 bases and J gave up 4 bases; unmatched junction bases: 2. This CDR3 contains 15 residues. The germline V gene has CDR1 ENHRY and CDR2 SYGVKD.

The rearrangement uses TRBV5-4 and TRBJ2-1; 7 positions match TRBD1. The CDR3 is 15 residues long. In germline, CDR1 is SGHNT, CDR2 YYREEE (reference sequence). V lost 4 bases to trimming and J lost 9 bases; unmatched junction nucleotides: 13. This CDR3 is CASSLERTGLGEQFF. DNA of the CDR3: TGTGCCAGCAGCCTAGAAAGGACAGGTTTGGGTGAGCAGTTCTTC.

The CDR3 sequence is CASSQPGLAYEQYF. CDR3 in DNA: TGCGCCAGCAGCCAGCCGGGACTAGCTTACGAGCAGTACTTC. This sequence joins TRBV4-1 and TRBJ2-7; 9 bases line up with TRBD2. This CDR3 is built from 14 residues. Trimming removed 3 bases from V and 4 bases from J; junction bases left unmatched: 4. CDR1 and CDR2 (germline): MGHRA, YSYEKL.

The chain recombines TRBV14 with TRBJ1-6, with D possibly TRBD1 on 6 matching bases. CDR3 length equals 16 residues. Germline V CDR1 and CDR2: SGHDN, FVKESK. V was pared by 2 bases and J by 6 bases, with 14 bases between. In DNA form, the CDR3 reads TGTGCCAGCAGCCAACAGCCCCCAGGGGCTAATTCACCCCTCCACTTT. It codes for CASSQQPPGANSPLHF.

A word on this clone: In the same sample, other DNA sequences code for this CDR3. V is TRBV27 and J is TRBJ2-7, with 11 bases aligning to TRBD1. The germline CDR1 and CDR2 sequences are MNHEY and SMNVEV (reference sequence). The CDR3 sequence is 14 residues long. Trimming took 6 bases from V and 2 from J; bases not matched to a gene: 3. The DNA of the CDR3 is TGTGCCAGCAGCCTGGGACAGGGGGCCTACGAGCAGTACTTC. Amino acids: CASSLGQGAYEQYF.

This clone was observed a handful of times. V usage is TRBV6-4 and J usage is TRBJ1-6, with 9 bases lining up with TRBD1. This CDR3 has 15 amino acids. V lost 0 bases and J lost 6; bases outside the gene matches: 0. The germline gives CDR1 MRHNA, CDR2 SNTAGT. CDR3 amino acids: CASSDSGQGNSPLHF. DNA of the CDR3: TGTGCCAGCAGTGACTCGGGACAGGGTAATTCACCCCTCCACTTT.

This clone was counted a few times. The gene calls are TRBV28 and TRBJ1-2; D is ambiguous. CDR1 is MDHEN and CDR2 is SYDVKM in the germline V gene. Trimming took 1 base from V and 2 from J, leaving 2 bases between them. This CDR3 comprises 12 residues. For the CDR3, the DNA is TGTGCCAGCAGTTTATTAAACTATGGCTACACCTTC. This translates into CASSLLNYGYTF.

The chain joins TRBV19 to TRBJ2-3; no clear D. This CDR3 region has 11 residues. The germline V and J ends were trimmed by 7 bases and 4 bases, with 6 bases remaining between them. Germline CDR1 and CDR2: LNHDA and SQIVND (reference sequence). The CDR3 sequence: CASTASDTQYF. The CDR3 DNA is TGTGCCAGTACCGCGTCAGATACGCAGTATTTT.

The rearrangement joins TRBV7-7 to TRBJ2-1; 9 nucleotides align to TRBD2. Germline CDR1 SSHAT, CDR2 FNYEAQ (reference sequence). The CDR3 contains 15 residues. Unmatched junction bases numbered 7, after V lost 5 bases and J lost 5 bases. The CDR3 spells CASSNIAGVDNEQFF. The DNA for the CDR3 is TGTGCCAGCAGCAATATAGCGGGGGTCGACAATGAGCAGTTCTTC.

This clone was seen just once. The chain uses TRBV9 and TRBJ1-1, with D perhaps matching TRBD1 (5 bases). This CDR3 spans 16 amino acids. Germline V gives CDR1 SGDLS, CDR2 YYNGEE. V was clipped by 0 bases and J by 0 bases, with 12 bases between them. The CDR3 DNA follows: TGTGCCAGCAGCGTAGGGTTCGGGGGTATGAACACTGAAGCTTTCTTT. Its translation: CASSVGFGGMNTEAFF.

J is TRBJ2-5 and V is TRBV9, with D unresolved. The V and J ends lost 4 bases and 1 base respectively, with 8 bases between them. Germline V gene data show CDR1 as SGDLS and CDR2 as YYNGEE. This CDR3 is 13 amino acids long. CDR3 nucleotide sequence: TGTGCCAGCAGCACAGCCCCCCAAGAGACCCAGTACTTC. It specifies CASSTAPQETQYF. The variable domain in full, completed from reference TRBV9 and TRBJ2-5, reads DSGVTQTPKHLITATGQRVTLRCSPRSGDLSVYWYQQSLDQGLQFLIQYYNGEERAKGNILERFSAQQFPDLHSELNLSSLELGDSALYFCASSTAPQETQYFGPGTRLLVL.

This chain uses TRBV7-9 with TRBJ2-5; a weak D match, TRBD1 (6 bases). This CDR3 contains 14 residues. In germline, CDR1 is SEHNR, CDR2 FQNEAQ (reference sequence). The V gene lost 5 bases and the J gene lost 2 bases, with 12 bases spanning the gap. The CDR3 region has the DNA TGTGCCAGCAGCCCCGGGACAACTCAAGAGACCCAGTACTTC. It is translated as CASSPGTTQETQYF.

V and J are TRBV2 and TRBJ1-5; 8 bases line up with TRBD1. CDR1 is SNHLY and CDR2 is FYNNEI in the germline V gene. J gave up 1 base and V 6 bases, and 8 bases lay outside the gene matches. The CDR3 consists of 16 residues. CDR3 nucleotide sequence: TGTGCCAGCAGCAACGCCCGACAGGGGAGCAATCAGCCCCAGCATTTT. It is translated as CASSNARQGSNQPQHF.

CDR3 DNA: TGTGCCAGCAGCCAAGGGACAGCGAATTCACCCCTCCACTTT. The encoded protein is CASSQGTANSPLHF. The chain links TRBV3-1 (or the pseudogene TRBV3-2) to TRBJ1-6, with D possibly TRBD1 on 6 matching bases. V lost 1 base, J lost 7 bases, and 8 bases lay in between. CDR3 length: 14 residues. In germline, CDR1 is LGHDT, CDR2 YNNKEL (reference sequence).

The chain is built from TRBV27 and TRBJ1-6; D is possibly TRBD1 (5 bases). Looked up from germline, CDR1 is MNHEY and CDR2 is SMNVEV (reference sequence). Trimming removed 2 bases from V and 7 bases from J, with 12 bases in between. The length of the CDR3 is 15 residues. The CDR3 nucleotides are TGTGCCAGCAGTTTAGCGGCAGGGCGGAATTCACCCCTCCACTTT. As protein: CASSLAAGRNSPLHF.

The J gene is TRBJ1-2, the V gene TRBV2; 7 bases are a match to TRBD1. CDR3 length: 14 amino acids. The trim removed 5 bases at V and 5 bases at J, leaving 8 bases unmatched. The germline CDR1 and CDR2 sequences are SNHLY and FYNNEI. The chain's CDR3 is CASSQGGTFYGYTF. CDR3 coding DNA: TGTGCCAGCAGTCAGGGGGGTACCTTTTATGGCTACACCTTC.

This clone is a singleton in its sample. The chain joins TRBV6-5 to TRBJ2-2, with D maybe TRBD1 (5 bases). The CDR3 is 14 residues long. Between the trimmed V and J ends, which lost 4 bases and 4 bases, there was a span of 10 bases. Germline V gives CDR1 MNHEY, CDR2 SVGAGI. Written as DNA, the CDR3 is TGTGCCAGCAGTTCACCTACAGGCACCGGGGAGCTGTTTTTT. This sequence encodes CASSSPTGTGELFF.

The genes are TRBV5-5 and TRBJ2-5, with 7 bases identical to TRBD1. The V gene end was trimmed by 4 bases and the J gene end by 5 bases; junction bases not matched to a gene: 14. Germline CDR1 SGHKS, CDR2 YYEKEE (reference sequence). The CDR3 covers 16 residues. The CDR3 DNA reads as TGTGCCAGCAGCCGATATCATGACAGGGTGGGCGAGACCCAGTACTTC. It is translated as CASSRYHDRVGETQYF. Based on the CDR3 plus reference TRBV5-5 and TRBJ2-5, the full variable domain is DAGVTQSPTHLIKTRGQQVTLRCSPISGHKSVSWYQQVLGQGPQFIFQYYEKEERGRGNFPDRFSARQFPNYSSELNVNALLLGDSALYLCASSRYHDRVGETQYFGPGTRLLVL.

This chain uses TRBV25-1 with TRBJ1-5; the match to TRBD1 covers 10 bases. The trim removed 5 bases at V and 6 bases at J, leaving 4 bases unmatched. The CDR3 length is 14 residues. Germline V gene sequence: CDR1 MGHDK, CDR2 SYGVNS. CDR3 coding DNA: TGTGCCAGCAGTCCGACAGGGGGCGGTCAGCCCCAGCATTTT. Protein: CASSPTGGGQPQHF.

This CDR3 reads CASSRPGRTSNQPQHF. CDR3 bases: TGTGCCAGCAGCCGACCCGGGAGAACCAGCAATCAGCCCCAGCATTTT. J is TRBJ1-5 and V is TRBV6-2 or TRBV6-3; D ambiguous. Per the germline V gene, CDR1 is MNHEY and CDR2 is SVGEGT. V shed 6 bases and J shed 1 base, with 16 bases lying between them. This CDR3 is built from 16 residues.